This paragraph covers one T cell receptor (beta chain) sequence. PCR was performed using 60 Vbeta and 13 Jbeta primers. The repertoire was sequenced with immunoSEQ multiplex PCR; TCRdb's copy has only in-frame clones and lacks some. The data show 90,000 to 130,000 clones, 65% to 75% seen once. This sample was taken from a study of cytomegalovirus exposure and HLA in healthy donors. Study details: Unique TCRs from HLA-typed donors, 70 million to 85 million of them, were held in an early data release.

Germline V CDR1 and CDR2: LNHNV, YYDKDF (reference sequence). CDR3 length: 15 residues. The trim removed 5 bases at V and 5 bases at J, leaving 7 bases unmatched. Sequenced input: PBMCs. The V gene is TRBV15, the J gene TRBJ1-2, with 11 bases that match TRBD1. The sequence came from a man aged 30 to 39 in good health and CMV-seropositive. CDR3 sequence reads: CATSGWDRGRYGYTF. CDR3 nucleotide sequence: TGTGCCACCAGCGGGTGGGACAGGGGGAGATATGGCTACACCTTC.